This record covers a single TCR beta chain. The antigen is unknown. These data are taken from a study of cytomegalovirus exposure and HLA in healthy donors. Study-wide results and caveats: Trimming of TCR beta V- and J-genes showed a link, identified in a later analysis, to a missense DCLRE1C variant.

PCR was performed using 60 Vbeta and 13 Jbeta primers. Original processing notes: In a later analysis, the count reached some 83 million unique TCR beta chains, with approximately 11 million shared. Method: immunoSEQ multiplex PCR; TCRdb's copy keeps in-frame clones and lacks some. The DNA was the basis for D and trimming; V, J and clone size are from that table. The profile shows about 98,000 clones, roughly 70% of them singletons. The V segment lost 6 bases and the J segment 3 bases; nucleotides outside the gene matches: 2. Germline CDR1 is SQVTM and CDR2 is ANQGSEA. The CDR3 is made up of 11 amino acids.

The sequence was collected from a man aged 50 to 60 in good health and CMV-seronegative. The gene calls are TRBV29-1 and TRBJ2-7, with 7 bases matching TRBD1. The specimen was PBMCs. The CDR3 coding sequence is TGCAGCGTGGGACAGTTCTACGAGCAGTACTTC. Translation: CSVGQFYEQYF.